This T cell receptor beta chain was found in a study of CD8+ T cells in alopecia areata. Turning to the study itself: Skin was taken from approximately 6-13-month-old C3H/HeJ graft donors that had spontaneous alopecia and grafted onto roughly 6-11-week-old female C3H/HeJ mice. General study results and limits: Mouse data revealed clearer TCR sharing than patient data did, a gap possibly tied to HLA. Relative to normal scalp, lesional scalp, especially alopecia totalis/universalis, showed higher clonality.

Comments on this clone: As yet, its antigen is unknown. Gene names are mouse gene names. The read is 4 residues too short to cover the CDR3 end, so that end is filled in from the germline J gene. Other DNA sequences in the same sample also yield this CDR3.

This CDR3 contains 15 residues. V dropped 0 bases and J dropped 6; count of bases not matched to a gene: 2. The V gene's germline CDR1 is NSHNY and CDR2 SYGAGN. Sequencing used cDNA as its template, made by extracting RNA and reverse transcribing it. Profiled with immunoSEQ multiplex PCR; TCRdb holds only in-frame clones, not every one. This sample shows 290,000 or so clones and no singletons; 0.9% to 1.5% rests with the ten largest. Separation of pooled cutaneous lymph node cells was by sorting with CD4, CD8alpha, NKG2D, NKG2ACE and other markers. Sequenced: CD4+ T cells sorted from a lymph node. The sequence derives from a C3H/HeJ mouse with alopecia areata. MHC haplotype of the strain: H2-k. The rearrangement joins TRBV13-1 to TRBJ2-1, with 11 positions matching TRBD2. CDR3 DNA (partial): TGTGCCAGCAGTGATGCACTGGGGGGGCGTGCT. It translates to CASSDALGGRA. The whole CDR3 sequence is CASSDALGGRAEQFF.